The rows below give T cell receptor beta chains drawn from one sample of a study of CD8 T cells in ankylosing spondylitis. One entry per CDR3 protein, called by TCRdb with MiXCR from the 5' RACE reads. In the table there are about 190,000 distinct CDR3 sequences, under 15% of which are singletons. Sequenced: blood, either unsorted or a sorted T cell fraction (not recorded which). The receptors originated from a female donor with ankylosing spondylitis or in good health (not recorded which). The CDR3 runs from the conserved cysteine through the conserved F or W. Fields, in order: CDR3 protein, CDR3 DNA, D gene, J gene, clone size, V gene. D genes are given only for firm matches. The size of a clone is reported for some rows only, either as once, few or many, or as a class for expanded clones.

CDR3aa: CASTPRAGEGYGYTF
CDR3nt: TGTGCCAGCACCCCCCGGGCAGGGGAAGGGTATGGCTACACCTTC
d_gene: .
j_gene: TRBJ1-2
abundance: many
v_gene: TRBV9

CDR3aa: CASSQAGKSTEAFF
CDR3nt: TGTGCCAGCAGCCAAGCAGGGAAAAGCACTGAAGCTTTCTTT
d_gene: .
j_gene: TRBJ1-1
abundance: few
v_gene: TRBV14

CDR3aa: CASSLVLAGTRGNEQFF
CDR3nt: TGCGCCAGCAGCTTGGTCTTAGCAGGGACTCGGGGCAATGAGCAGTTCTTC
d_gene: .
j_gene: TRBJ2-1
abundance: many
v_gene: TRBV5-1

CDR3aa: CAWGRANNQPQHF
CDR3nt: TGTGCCTGGGGAAGGGCCAACAATCAGCCCCAGCATTTT
d_gene: .
j_gene: TRBJ1-5
abundance: many
v_gene: TRBV30

CDR3aa: CASRYHGGLAGASYNEQFF
CDR3nt: TGTGCCAGCAGATACCATGGGGGACTAGCGGGGGCATCCTACAATGAGCAGTTCTTC
d_gene: TRBD2
j_gene: TRBJ2-1
abundance: few
v_gene: TRBV12-3/TRBV12-4

CDR3aa: CASTSGRRQIYEQYF
CDR3nt: TGTGCCAGCACCTCGGGACGGAGGCAGATCTACGAGCAGTACTTC
d_gene: .
j_gene: TRBJ2-7
abundance: many
v_gene: TRBV12-3/TRBV12-4

CDR3aa: CASSPDRDSPLHF
CDR3nt: TGTGCCAGCAGCCCGGACAGGGATTCACCCCTCCACTTT
d_gene: TRBD1
j_gene: TRBJ1-6
abundance: few
v_gene: TRBV7-2

CDR3aa: CASSQDIGTDTQYF
CDR3nt: TGTGCCAGCAGCCAAGATATAGGCACAGATACGCAGTATTTT
d_gene: .
j_gene: TRBJ2-3
abundance: many
v_gene: TRBV3-1

CDR3aa: CASSRTSGSIYEQYF
CDR3nt: TGTGCCAGCAGCCGGACTAGCGGGAGTATCTACGAGCAGTACTTC
d_gene: TRBD2
j_gene: TRBJ2-7
abundance: .
v_gene: TRBV5-4

CDR3aa: CASGDLAASYNEQFF
CDR3nt: TGCGCCAGCGGAGACTTAGCGGCTTCCTACAATGAGCAGTTCTTC
d_gene: .
j_gene: TRBJ2-1
abundance: many
v_gene: TRBV10-2

CDR3aa: CASPRSGSYNEQFF
CDR3nt: TGTGCCAGCCCTAGGAGCGGGAGTTACAATGAGCAGTTCTTC
d_gene: TRBD2
j_gene: TRBJ2-1
abundance: many
v_gene: TRBV7-9

CDR3aa: CASGSAYNSPLHF
CDR3nt: TGTGCCAGCGGTAGCGCCTATAATTCACCCCTCCACTTT
d_gene: .
j_gene: TRBJ1-6
abundance: .
v_gene: TRBV18

CDR3aa: CSASRGRINTEAFF
CDR3nt: TGCAGTGCTAGTAGGGGCAGGATAAACACTGAAGCTTTCTTT
d_gene: .
j_gene: TRBJ1-1
abundance: many
v_gene: TRBV20-1

CDR3aa: CATSDYTYGYTF
CDR3nt: TGTGCCACCAGTGATTACACCTATGGCTACACCTTC
d_gene: .
j_gene: TRBJ1-2
abundance: many
v_gene: TRBV24-1

CDR3aa: CASRYWENTEAFF
CDR3nt: TGCGCCAGTCGGTACTGGGAGAACACTGAAGCTTTCTTT
d_gene: .
j_gene: TRBJ1-1
abundance: many
v_gene: TRBV5-1

CDR3aa: CASSPYRDLRDEQYF
CDR3nt: TGTGCCAGCTCACCGTACCGGGACCTCCGGGACGAGCAGTACTTC
d_gene: .
j_gene: TRBJ2-7
abundance: few
v_gene: TRBV18

CDR3aa: CASSTVSYEQYF
CDR3nt: TGTGCCAGCAGCACAGTTTCCTACGAGCAGTACTTC
d_gene: .
j_gene: TRBJ2-7
abundance: many
v_gene: TRBV28

CDR3aa: CASSLALVSTDTQYF
CDR3nt: TGTGCCAGCAGCTTAGCGCTGGTGAGCACAGATACGCAGTATTTT
d_gene: .
j_gene: TRBJ2-3
abundance: many
v_gene: TRBV7-2

CDR3aa: CASSQDLALAGGGTDTQYF
CDR3nt: TGTGCCAGCAGCCAAGATCTGGCTCTAGCGGGAGGAGGGACAGATACGCAGTATTTT
d_gene: TRBD2
j_gene: TRBJ2-3
abundance: many
v_gene: TRBV3-1

CDR3aa: CSVEVEAFF
CDR3nt: TGCAGCGTTGAAGTTGAAGCTTTCTTT
d_gene: .
j_gene: TRBJ1-1
abundance: many
v_gene: TRBV29-1

CDR3aa: CASSPNPGYSYEQYF
CDR3nt: TGTGCCAGCAGCCCGAATCCCGGGTACTCCTACGAGCAGTACTTC
d_gene: .
j_gene: TRBJ2-7
abundance: .
v_gene: TRBV11-3

CDR3aa: CASSLGGWDTAYNEQFF
CDR3nt: TGTGCCAGCAGCTTGGGGGGTTGGGACACGGCCTACAATGAGCAGTTCTTC
d_gene: .
j_gene: TRBJ2-1
abundance: few
v_gene: TRBV7-9

CDR3aa: CSASWRLESDEQYF
CDR3nt: TGCAGTGCTTCTTGGAGACTAGAGAGTGACGAGCAGTACTTC
d_gene: .
j_gene: TRBJ2-7
abundance: many
v_gene: TRBV20-1

CDR3aa: CASSFIRQSNQPQHF
CDR3nt: TGTGCCAGCAGTTTCATCAGGCAGAGCAATCAGCCCCAGCATTTT
d_gene: .
j_gene: TRBJ1-5
abundance: few
v_gene: TRBV28

CDR3aa: CSADSGTNDEQYF
CDR3nt: TGCAGTGCTGACTCCGGGACAAACGACGAGCAGTACTTC
d_gene: .
j_gene: TRBJ2-7
abundance: many
v_gene: TRBV20-1

CDR3aa: CASSFNRATEAFF
CDR3nt: TGTGCCAGCAGTTTTAATCGAGCCACTGAAGCTTTCTTT
d_gene: .
j_gene: TRBJ1-1
abundance: many
v_gene: TRBV12-3/TRBV12-4

CDR3aa: CSARRPGQIYGYTF
CDR3nt: TGCAGTGCTAGGCGACCGGGACAAATATATGGCTACACCTTC
d_gene: .
j_gene: TRBJ1-2
abundance: many
v_gene: TRBV20-1

CDR3aa: CSARVSGRAPVGTDTQYF
CDR3nt: TGCAGTGCTAGAGTGAGCGGACGGGCCCCTGTAGGAACAGATACGCAGTATTTT
d_gene: .
j_gene: TRBJ2-3
abundance: .
v_gene: TRBV20-1

CDR3aa: CASHGQVKNYGYTF
CDR3nt: TGTGCCAGCCACGGACAGGTGAAGAACTATGGCTACACCTTC
d_gene: TRBD1
j_gene: TRBJ1-2
abundance: few
v_gene: TRBV12-3/TRBV12-4

CDR3aa: CASSWTGTYEQYF
CDR3nt: TGTGCCAGCAGCTGGACGGGGACCTACGAGCAGTACTTC
d_gene: .
j_gene: TRBJ2-7
abundance: many
v_gene: TRBV5-5

CDR3aa: CASSALAGGPNIQYF
CDR3nt: TGTGCCAGCAGCGCCCTGGCGGGAGGGCCAAACATTCAGTACTTC
d_gene: TRBD2
j_gene: TRBJ2-4
abundance: few
v_gene: TRBV3-1